These T cell receptor beta chains were read from a single sample in a study of regulatory T cells in long-lasting Graves disease. TCRdb used MiXCR to reprocess the multiplex PCR reads, holding one entry per CDR3 protein. The repertoire has about half a million distinct CDR3 sequences, about 12% of them found once; the top ten carry over 7%. These same records also appear under a second study, on T cells in Graves' hyperthyroidism and ophthalmopathy.

This material consisted of peripheral blood mononuclear cells (PBMCs), taken at new diagnosis, from a patient treated with antithyroid drugs. The receptors come from a woman between 25 and 40 years old with Graves disease. CDR3s include the opening cysteine and the closing phenylalanine or tryptophan. Each record gives: CDR3 protein, CDR3 DNA, D gene, CDR3 length, V gene, J gene, clone size. The D gene is left open where the match is weak. Where a row states a size, it is once, few, many or the class of an expanded clone; other rows omit it.

cdr3_aa: CASSLILPSDTQYF; cdr3_nt: TGTGCCAGCAGTTTAATACTTCCATCAGATACGCAGTATTTT; d_call: NA; cdr3_length: 14; v_call: TRBV28; j_call: TRBJ2-3; clone_size: many
cdr3_aa: CSARQGVETEAFF; cdr3_nt: TGCAGTGCTAGGCAGGGGGTGGAGACTGAAGCTTTCTTT; d_call: TRBD1; cdr3_length: 13; v_call: TRBV20-1; j_call: TRBJ1-1; clone_size: many
cdr3_aa: CATILRTGGASGELFF; cdr3_nt: TGTGCCACCATCCTTAGGACAGGGGGCGCGTCCGGGGAGCTGTTTTTT; d_call: TRBD1; cdr3_length: 16; v_call: TRBV15; j_call: TRBJ2-2; clone_size: many
cdr3_aa: CSARGTGDSTEAFF; cdr3_nt: TGCAGTGCTAGAGGGACAGGGGATAGCACTGAAGCTTTCTTT; d_call: TRBD1; cdr3_length: 14; v_call: TRBV20-1; j_call: TRBJ1-1; clone_size: NA
cdr3_aa: CSALWAFGTGYNEQFF; cdr3_nt: TGCAGTGCCCTATGGGCCTTTGGGACAGGCTACAATGAGCAGTTCTTC; d_call: TRBD1; cdr3_length: 16; v_call: TRBV20-1; j_call: TRBJ2-1; clone_size: many
cdr3_aa: CASSFLGTANTGELFF; cdr3_nt: TGTGCCAGCAGTTTTTTGGGGACGGCGAACACCGGGGAGCTGTTTTTT; d_call: NA; cdr3_length: 16; v_call: TRBV27; j_call: TRBJ2-2; clone_size: NA
cdr3_aa: CASSVWGLQDNSPLHF; cdr3_nt: TGTGCCAGCAGCGTTTGGGGACTACAGGATAATTCACCCCTCCACTTT; d_call: NA; cdr3_length: 16; v_call: TRBV7-9; j_call: TRBJ1-6; clone_size: many
cdr3_aa: CASSHPSFDGNEKLFF; cdr3_nt: TGTGCCAGCAGCCACCCCTCCTTCGACGGTAATGAAAAACTGTTTTTT; d_call: NA; cdr3_length: 16; v_call: TRBV3-1; j_call: TRBJ1-4; clone_size: many
cdr3_aa: CASSLSLSGGAYEQYF; cdr3_nt: TGTGCCAGCAGCTTATCCCTTAGCGGGGGCGCCTACGAGCAGTACTTC; d_call: TRBD2; cdr3_length: 16; v_call: TRBV7-2; j_call: TRBJ2-7; clone_size: many
cdr3_aa: CASRTEAHITEAFF; cdr3_nt: TGTGCCAGTCGGACGGAGGCCCATATCACTGAAGCTTTCTTT; d_call: NA; cdr3_length: 14; v_call: TRBV2; j_call: TRBJ1-1; clone_size: many
cdr3_aa: CASPSWSWFWDEQFF; cdr3_nt: TGTGCCAGCCCCTCGTGGTCTTGGTTCTGGGATGAGCAGTTCTTC; d_call: NA; cdr3_length: 15; v_call: TRBV7-3; j_call: TRBJ2-1; clone_size: few
cdr3_aa: CASSWEAMNTEAFF; cdr3_nt: TGTGCCAGCTCATGGGAGGCCATGAACACTGAAGCTTTCTTT; d_call: NA; cdr3_length: 14; v_call: TRBV18; j_call: TRBJ1-1; clone_size: many
cdr3_aa: CASSQIPGQINYGYTF; cdr3_nt: TGTGCCAGCAGTCAGATCCCGGGACAGATAAACTATGGCTACACCTTC; d_call: TRBD1; cdr3_length: 16; v_call: TRBV5-6; j_call: TRBJ1-2; clone_size: many
cdr3_aa: CASSLSSETQYF; cdr3_nt: TGTGCCAGCAGCTTATCCTCGGAGACCCAGTACTTC; d_call: NA; cdr3_length: 12; v_call: TRBV7-9; j_call: TRBJ2-5; clone_size: many
cdr3_aa: CASSGQASYEQYF; cdr3_nt: TGTGCCAGCAGTGGACAGGCGTCCTACGAGCAGTACTTC; d_call: TRBD1; cdr3_length: 13; v_call: TRBV27; j_call: TRBJ2-7; clone_size: many
cdr3_aa: CASGGGGPGTDTQYF; cdr3_nt: TGTGCCAGCGGCGGGGGGGGGCCGGGGACAGATACGCAGTATTTT; d_call: TRBD2; cdr3_length: 15; v_call: TRBV9; j_call: TRBJ2-3; clone_size: NA
cdr3_aa: CASSYSDRGYEQYF; cdr3_nt: TGTGCCAGCAGTTACTCGGACAGGGGTTACGAGCAGTACTTC; d_call: TRBD1; cdr3_length: 14; v_call: TRBV6-6; j_call: TRBJ2-7; clone_size: few
cdr3_aa: CASVAGARGPDEQFF; cdr3_nt: TGTGCCAGCGTGGCGGGGGCGAGAGGGCCCGATGAGCAGTTCTTC; d_call: NA; cdr3_length: 15; v_call: TRBV6-2/TRBV6-3; j_call: TRBJ2-1; clone_size: many
cdr3_aa: CASSYPGIAPRGPQHF; cdr3_nt: TGTGCCAGCAGTTACCCCGGGATCGCCCCCCGGGGGCCCCAGCATTTT; d_call: NA; cdr3_length: 16; v_call: TRBV6-2/TRBV6-3; j_call: TRBJ1-5; clone_size: many
cdr3_aa: CASSLNTGELFF; cdr3_nt: TGTGCCAGCAGCCTAAACACCGGGGAGCTGTTTTTT; d_call: NA; cdr3_length: 12; v_call: TRBV28; j_call: TRBJ2-2; clone_size: many
cdr3_aa: CASSPQQSSYNEQFF; cdr3_nt: TGTGCCAGCAGTCCACAACAGAGCTCCTACAATGAGCAGTTCTTC; d_call: NA; cdr3_length: 15; v_call: TRBV27; j_call: TRBJ2-1; clone_size: NA
cdr3_aa: CSASTPGLAGPIVTYEQYF; cdr3_nt: TGCAGTGCTAGTACACCGGGACTAGCGGGCCCGATAGTTACTTACGAGCAGTACTTC; d_call: TRBD2; cdr3_length: 19; v_call: TRBV20-1; j_call: TRBJ2-7; clone_size: NA
cdr3_aa: CTTSRSSYEQYF; cdr3_nt: TGTACCACCTCCCGAAGTTCCTACGAGCAGTACTTC; d_call: NA; cdr3_length: 12; v_call: TRBV6-2/TRBV6-3; j_call: TRBJ2-7; clone_size: NA
cdr3_aa: CASSHFGTSGSGTYNEQFF; cdr3_nt: TGTGCCAGCAGTCACTTTGGGACTAGCGGGAGTGGGACCTACAATGAGCAGTTCTTC; d_call: TRBD2; cdr3_length: 19; v_call: TRBV6-5; j_call: TRBJ2-1; clone_size: few
cdr3_aa: CASSFDRYSSNEQFF; cdr3_nt: TGTGCCAGCAGTTTCGACCGGTACTCCTCCAATGAGCAGTTCTTC; d_call: NA; cdr3_length: 15; v_call: TRBV27; j_call: TRBJ2-1; clone_size: many
cdr3_aa: CASTDFGTSAYGYTF; cdr3_nt: TGTGCCAGCACCGACTTCGGGACAAGTGCCTATGGCTACACCTTC; d_call: NA; cdr3_length: 15; v_call: TRBV6-2/TRBV6-3; j_call: TRBJ1-2; clone_size: many
cdr3_aa: CASTEGPRETQYF; cdr3_nt: TGTGCCAGTACGGAGGGGCCTAGGGAGACCCAGTACTTC; d_call: NA; cdr3_length: 13; v_call: TRBV19; j_call: TRBJ2-5; clone_size: NA
cdr3_aa: CATQRDFQETQYF; cdr3_nt: TGTGCCACCCAGAGGGACTTCCAAGAGACCCAGTACTTC; d_call: NA; cdr3_length: 13; v_call: TRBV2; j_call: TRBJ2-5; clone_size: many
cdr3_aa: CASSQDWAGARYEQYF; cdr3_nt: TGCGCCAGCAGCCAAGATTGGGCAGGGGCTCGGTACGAGCAGTACTTC; d_call: NA; cdr3_length: 16; v_call: TRBV4-1; j_call: TRBJ2-7; clone_size: NA
cdr3_aa: CASTPGGSGFYNEQFF; cdr3_nt: TGTGCCAGTACGCCGGGGGGGTCGGGATTCTACAATGAGCAGTTCTTC; d_call: TRBD2; cdr3_length: 16; v_call: TRBV7-3; j_call: TRBJ2-1; clone_size: NA
cdr3_aa: CSAGQGTNYEQYF; cdr3_nt: TGCAGTGCTGGACAGGGTACGAACTACGAGCAGTACTTC; d_call: TRBD1; cdr3_length: 13; v_call: TRBV20-1; j_call: TRBJ2-7; clone_size: many
cdr3_aa: CASSSSGGSYNEQFF; cdr3_nt: TGTGCCAGCAGCTCTTCGGGAGGGTCCTACAATGAGCAGTTCTTC; d_call: TRBD2; cdr3_length: 15; v_call: TRBV7-3; j_call: TRBJ2-1; clone_size: NA
cdr3_aa: CASTLTSGSTDTQYF; cdr3_nt: TGTGCCAGCACCCTAACTAGCGGGAGCACAGATACGCAGTATTTT; d_call: TRBD2; cdr3_length: 15; v_call: TRBV9; j_call: TRBJ2-3; clone_size: many
cdr3_aa: CASSYAGVGGIGYEQYF; cdr3_nt: TGTGCCAGCAGTTACGCCGGGGTTGGGGGTATAGGCTACGAGCAGTACTTC; d_call: NA; cdr3_length: 17; v_call: TRBV6-5; j_call: TRBJ2-7; clone_size: NA
cdr3_aa: CASSAPGSGANVLTF; cdr3_nt: TGCGCCAGCAGCGCACCGGGTTCTGGGGCCAACGTCCTGACTTTC; d_call: NA; cdr3_length: 15; v_call: TRBV4-1; j_call: TRBJ2-6; clone_size: many
cdr3_aa: CSARDPTKGGNTEAFF; cdr3_nt: TGCAGTGCTAGAGATCCAACTAAGGGGGGGAACACTGAAGCTTTCTTT; d_call: NA; cdr3_length: 16; v_call: TRBV20-1; j_call: TRBJ1-1; clone_size: many
cdr3_aa: CASRGDVVAKNIQYF; cdr3_nt: TGTGCCAGCAGGGGAGATGTTGTAGCCAAAAACATTCAGTACTTC; d_call: NA; cdr3_length: 15; v_call: TRBV28; j_call: TRBJ2-4; clone_size: many
cdr3_aa: CSATAGPYTGELFF; cdr3_nt: TGCAGTGCTACAGCCGGGCCCTACACCGGGGAGCTGTTTTTT; d_call: NA; cdr3_length: 14; v_call: TRBV20-1; j_call: TRBJ2-2; clone_size: few
cdr3_aa: CACSTGYGYTF; cdr3_nt: TGTGCCTGTTCTACCGGCTATGGCTACACCTTC; d_call: NA; cdr3_length: 11; v_call: TRBV30; j_call: TRBJ1-2; clone_size: many
cdr3_aa: CASSSGTGSSPLHF; cdr3_nt: TGCGCCAGCAGTTCCGGGACAGGGTCCTCACCCCTCCACTTT; d_call: TRBD1; cdr3_length: 14; v_call: TRBV5-1; j_call: TRBJ1-6; clone_size: many
cdr3_aa: CASSGDGTGNQPQHF; cdr3_nt: TGTGCCAGCAGCGGGGACGGGACAGGCAATCAGCCCCAGCATTTT; d_call: TRBD1; cdr3_length: 15; v_call: TRBV12-3/TRBV12-4; j_call: TRBJ1-5; clone_size: many
cdr3_aa: CASSGDGGWQPQHF; cdr3_nt: TGTGCCAGCAGTGGGGACGGGGGTTGGCAGCCCCAGCATTTT; d_call: NA; cdr3_length: 14; v_call: TRBV2; j_call: TRBJ1-5; clone_size: NA
cdr3_aa: CASSFRRHSYEQYF; cdr3_nt: TGTGCCAGCAGTTTTCGACGCCATTCCTACGAGCAGTACTTC; d_call: NA; cdr3_length: 14; v_call: TRBV28; j_call: TRBJ2-7; clone_size: many
cdr3_aa: CATSDSRTSGLEQFF; cdr3_nt: TGTGCCACCAGTGACTCCCGGACTAGCGGGCTCGAGCAGTTCTTC; d_call: TRBD2; cdr3_length: 15; v_call: TRBV24-1; j_call: TRBJ2-1; clone_size: many
cdr3_aa: CSARTRLASPFSSYNEQFF; cdr3_nt: TGCAGTGCTAGAACCAGACTAGCTAGTCCCTTTAGCTCCTACAATGAGCAGTTCTTC; d_call: TRBD2; cdr3_length: 19; v_call: TRBV20-1; j_call: TRBJ2-1; clone_size: many
cdr3_aa: CASSLMGETQYF; cdr3_nt: TGCGCCAGCAGCTTGATGGGGGAGACCCAGTACTTC; d_call: NA; cdr3_length: 12; v_call: TRBV5-1; j_call: TRBJ2-5; clone_size: many
cdr3_aa: CSASGQGDGAFF; cdr3_nt: TGCAGTGCTAGCGGACAGGGGGACGGAGCTTTCTTT; d_call: TRBD1; cdr3_length: 12; v_call: TRBV20-1; j_call: TRBJ1-1; clone_size: NA
cdr3_aa: CASSPPARASYEQYF; cdr3_nt: TGTGCCAGCAGTCCCCCCGCCAGGGCCTCCTACGAGCAGTACTTC; d_call: NA; cdr3_length: 15; v_call: TRBV12-3/TRBV12-4; j_call: TRBJ2-7; clone_size: many